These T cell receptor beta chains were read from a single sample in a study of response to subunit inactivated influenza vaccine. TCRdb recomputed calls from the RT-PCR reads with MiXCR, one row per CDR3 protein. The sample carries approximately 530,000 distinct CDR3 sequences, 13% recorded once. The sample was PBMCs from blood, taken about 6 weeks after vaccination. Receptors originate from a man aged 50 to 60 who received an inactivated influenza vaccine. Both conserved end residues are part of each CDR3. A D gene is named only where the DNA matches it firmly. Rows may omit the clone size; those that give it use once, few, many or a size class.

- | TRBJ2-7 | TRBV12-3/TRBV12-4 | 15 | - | TGTGCCAGCAGTTTCGGAGTCAGTTCATCCTACGAGCAGTACTTC | CASSFGVSSSYEQYF
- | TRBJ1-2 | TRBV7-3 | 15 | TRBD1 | TGTGCCAGCAGCTTAACGGCAGGGGGGAGCTATGGCTACACCTTC | CASSLTAGGSYGYTF
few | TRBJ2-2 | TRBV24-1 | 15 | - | TGTGCCACCTATATCCGGACCGACAACACCGGGGAGCTGTTTTTT | CATYIRTDNTGELFF
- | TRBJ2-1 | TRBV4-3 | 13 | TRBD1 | TGCGCCAGCAGCCAAACAGGGGACAATGAGCAGTTCTTC | CASSQTGDNEQFF
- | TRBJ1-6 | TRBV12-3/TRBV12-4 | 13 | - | TGTGCCAGCAGTTTTCTCTTGGGTTCACCCCTCCACTTT | CASSFLLGSPLHF
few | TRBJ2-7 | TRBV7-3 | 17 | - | TGTGCCAGCAGCTTTACCGACATGGAACTGCCGTCCTACGAGCAGTACTTC | CASSFTDMELPSYEQYF
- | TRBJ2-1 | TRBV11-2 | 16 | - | TGTGCCAGCAGCTTAGAATGGGGGGCGAGATACAATGAGCAGTTCTTC | CASSLEWGARYNEQFF
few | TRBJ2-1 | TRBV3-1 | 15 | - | TGTGCCAGCAGCCAAGATACTGGGTTCTACAATGAGCAGTTCTTC | CASSQDTGFYNEQFF
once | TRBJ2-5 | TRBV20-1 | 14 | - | TGCAGTGCTAGAGAACCGGGACCCAAAGAGACCCAGTACTTC | CSAREPGPKETQYF
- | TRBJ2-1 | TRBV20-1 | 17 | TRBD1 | TGCAGTGCTAGTAGTCTGAGGAGACAGGGGGTCTACAATGAGCAGTTCTTC | CSASSLRRQGVYNEQFF
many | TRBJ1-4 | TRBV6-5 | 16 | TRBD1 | TGTGCCAGCAGTTACGGCGGACAGGGGGCCTATGAAAAACTGTTTTTT | CASSYGGQGAYEKLFF
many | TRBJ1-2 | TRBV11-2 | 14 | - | TGTGCCAGCAGCTTAGGAGTCAGAGACTATGGCTACACCTTC | CASSLGVRDYGYTF
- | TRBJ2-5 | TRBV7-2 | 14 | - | TGTGCCAGCAGCTTAGTGGATCGCTTGGGGACCCAGTACTTC | CASSLVDRLGTQYF
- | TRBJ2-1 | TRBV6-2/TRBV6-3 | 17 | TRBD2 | TGTGCCAGCAGACCCAGGACTAGCGGGGGGGCTTACAATGAGCAGTTCTTC | CASRPRTSGGAYNEQFF
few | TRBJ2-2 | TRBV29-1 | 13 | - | TGCAGCGTTGCGGGAACGTATAACGGGGAGCTGTTTTTT | CSVAGTYNGELFF
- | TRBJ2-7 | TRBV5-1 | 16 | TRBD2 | TGCGCCAGCAGCTGGAGTGGGGGGGGTAGCTCCTACGAGCAGTACTTC | CASSWSGGGSSYEQYF
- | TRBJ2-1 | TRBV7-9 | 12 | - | TGTGCCAGCAGCTTTAATGGTTATGAGCAGTTCTTC | CASSFNGYEQFF
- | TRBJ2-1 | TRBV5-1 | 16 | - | TGCGCCAGCAGCGGAGGACAGTTCAACTCCTACAATGAGCAGTTCTTC | CASSGGQFNSYNEQFF
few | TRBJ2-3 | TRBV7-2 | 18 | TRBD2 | TGTGCCAGCAGCTTAGCTAGAGGACTAGCGGGAGATGGAGATACGCAGTATTTT | CASSLARGLAGDGDTQYF
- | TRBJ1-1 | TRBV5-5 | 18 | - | TGTGCCAGCAGCTACACCGGGACACCGGGTCTGTTGAACACTGAAGCTTTCTTT | CASSYTGTPGLLNTEAFF
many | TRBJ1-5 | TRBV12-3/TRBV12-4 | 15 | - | TGTGCCAGCAGTTTAGTGGGGCAGGGAGCCCGGCCCCAGCATTTT | CASSLVGQGARPQHF
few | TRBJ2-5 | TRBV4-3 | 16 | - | TGCGCCAGCAGCCAAGAACGAGAGTATGGGGGAGAGACCCAGTACTTC | CASSQEREYGGETQYF
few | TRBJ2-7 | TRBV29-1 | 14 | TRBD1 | TGCAGCGTTAGCCGGGACAGGCAGACGTACGAGCAGTACTTC | CSVSRDRQTYEQYF
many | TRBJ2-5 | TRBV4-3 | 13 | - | TGTGCCAGCAGCCAAGGCAGGGGAGAGACCCAGTACTTC | CASSQGRGETQYF
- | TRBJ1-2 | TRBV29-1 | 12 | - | TGCAGCGTTGACACAGGCTCCTATGGCTACACCTTC | CSVDTGSYGYTF
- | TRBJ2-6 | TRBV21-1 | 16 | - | TGTGCCAGCAGCAAGGGTCAGCACTCTGGGGCCAACGTCCTGACTTTC | CASSKGQHSGANVLTF
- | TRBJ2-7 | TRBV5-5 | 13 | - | TGTGCCAGCAGCTTATTGAACAGGAACGAGCAGTACTTC | CASSLLNRNEQYF
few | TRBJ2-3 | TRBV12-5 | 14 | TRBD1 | TGTGCTAGTGCCAGAACAGGGGGAACAGATACGCAGTATTTT | CASARTGGTDTQYF